A selection of T cell receptor beta chains follows, all from one sample in a study of T cell responses to AZD1222 COVID-19 vaccine. Clones were read by immunoSEQ multiplex PCR, and TCRdb kept only the in-frame ones, dropping some. Among about 120,000 clones listed, roughly 90% were seen once. Sequenced here: peripheral blood, sampled on day 0 of AZD1222 vaccination. The receptors derive from an adult in good health. Each CDR3 is given with its conserved first and last residue. D genes are given only for firm matches. Clone size is given for some rows only: seen once, a few or many times, or a class if the clone is expanded.

d_gene: TRBD1; j_gene: TRBJ1-6; v_gene: TRBV7-3; abundance: .; CDR3aa: CASSRDRGRDSPLHF; CDR3nt: TGTGCCAGCAGCCGGGACAGGGGAAGGGATTCACCCCTCCACTTT
d_gene: TRBD1; j_gene: TRBJ1-1; v_gene: TRBV6-2/TRBV6-3; abundance: .; CDR3aa: CASSLGTGRTEAFF; CDR3nt: TGTGCCAGCAGTCTAGGGACAGGGCGGACTGAAGCTTTCTTT
d_gene: TRBD1; j_gene: TRBJ1-2; v_gene: TRBV29-1; abundance: .; CDR3aa: CSVERGTGGYTF; CDR3nt: TGCAGCGTTGAGCGGGGGACAGGCGGCTACACCTTC
d_gene: TRBD1; j_gene: TRBJ1-4; v_gene: TRBV5-1; abundance: once; CDR3aa: CASSLTGVAEKLFF; CDR3nt: TGCGCCAGCAGCTTGACAGGGGTGGCTGAAAAACTGTTTTTT
d_gene: .; j_gene: TRBJ1-2; v_gene: TRBV25-1; abundance: .; CDR3aa: CASRGLLSGYTF; CDR3nt: TGTGCCAGCAGGGGCTTGCTGTCTGGCTACACCTTC
d_gene: .; j_gene: TRBJ1-3; v_gene: TRBV5-1; abundance: once; CDR3aa: CASSLRMGSGNTIYF; CDR3nt: TGCGCCAGCAGCCTTCGGATGGGCTCTGGAAACACCATATATTTT
d_gene: TRBD1; j_gene: TRBJ1-1; v_gene: TRBV29-1; abundance: .; CDR3aa: CSASRTGGTEAFF; CDR3nt: TGCAGCGCTTCGCGGACAGGGGGCACTGAAGCTTTCTTT
d_gene: .; j_gene: TRBJ1-2; v_gene: TRBV6-1; abundance: .; CDR3aa: CASSDLDSTGYTF; CDR3nt: TGTGCCAGCAGTGACCTGGATTCAACTGGCTACACCTTC
d_gene: .; j_gene: TRBJ1-3; v_gene: TRBV5-1; abundance: once; CDR3aa: CASSDRQASSGNTIYF; CDR3nt: TGCGCCAGCAGCGACCGACAGGCCTCCTCTGGAAACACCATATATTTT
d_gene: TRBD1; j_gene: TRBJ2-2; v_gene: TRBV4-1; abundance: .; CDR3aa: CASSKISPGTGIPGELFF; CDR3nt: TGCGCCAGCAGCAAAATATCGCCCGGGACAGGGATCCCCGGGGAGCTGTTTTTT
d_gene: TRBD1; j_gene: TRBJ1-1; v_gene: TRBV2; abundance: .; CDR3aa: CASRRQGVMNTEAFF; CDR3nt: TGTGCCAGCAGGAGACAGGGTGTTATGAACACTGAAGCTTTCTTT
d_gene: TRBD1; j_gene: TRBJ1-3; v_gene: TRBV25-1; abundance: .; CDR3aa: CASSVRTGSGNTIYF; CDR3nt: TGTGCCAGCAGTGTCCGGACAGGCTCTGGAAACACCATATATTTT
d_gene: .; j_gene: TRBJ1-3; v_gene: TRBV4-1; abundance: .; CDR3aa: CASSRPHNGNTIYF; CDR3nt: TGCGCCAGCAGCCGCCCACATAACGGAAACACCATATATTTT
d_gene: .; j_gene: TRBJ2-3; v_gene: TRBV2; abundance: .; CDR3aa: CASNRGTDTQYF; CDR3nt: TGTGCCAGCAATCGGGGGACAGATACGCAGTATTTT
d_gene: .; j_gene: TRBJ2-5; v_gene: TRBV7-2; abundance: .; CDR3aa: CASSFSSLETQYF; CDR3nt: TGTGCCAGCAGCTTTTCATCGTTGGAGACCCAGTACTTC
d_gene: .; j_gene: TRBJ2-7; v_gene: TRBV19; abundance: .; CDR3aa: CASSDLPRKGKAHEQYF; CDR3nt: TGTGCCAGTAGTGACCTTCCGCGAAAAGGGAAGGCCCACGAGCAGTACTTC
d_gene: .; j_gene: TRBJ2-7; v_gene: TRBV4-1; abundance: few; CDR3aa: CASSQVHSDTYEQYF; CDR3nt: TGCGCCAGCAGCCAAGTGCACAGTGATACCTACGAGCAGTACTTC
d_gene: .; j_gene: TRBJ1-6; v_gene: TRBV6-5; abundance: .; CDR3aa: CASSYPYWRSNSPLHF; CDR3nt: TGTGCCAGCAGTTACCCGTATTGGCGGTCCAATTCACCCCTCCACTTT
d_gene: .; j_gene: TRBJ1-1; v_gene: TRBV7-6; abundance: .; CDR3aa: CASSLGEGVGTEAFF; CDR3nt: TGTGCCAGCAGCTTAGGCGAGGGGGTGGGCACTGAAGCTTTCTTT
d_gene: TRBD1; j_gene: TRBJ1-1; v_gene: TRBV6-4; abundance: .; CDR3aa: CASSDSLERDRESFF; CDR3nt: TGTGCCAGCAGTGACTCTCTAGAGAGAGACAGGGAATCTTTCTTT
d_gene: .; j_gene: TRBJ1-2; v_gene: TRBV10-2; abundance: .; CDR3aa: CASSESTIGRGLTAGYTF; CDR3nt: TGCGCCAGCAGTGAGTCGACTATTGGGCGGGGGCTTACTGCGGGCTACACCTTC
d_gene: .; j_gene: TRBJ1-4; v_gene: TRBV13; abundance: .; CDR3aa: CASSLRLQGGGEKLFF; CDR3nt: TGTGCCAGCAGCTTACGTCTCCAGGGCGGAGGAGAAAAACTGTTTTTT
d_gene: .; j_gene: TRBJ1-3; v_gene: TRBV4-1; abundance: .; CDR3aa: CASSQDIGPGRVIGNTIYF; CDR3nt: TGCGCCAGCAGCCAAGATATCGGTCCAGGTCGGGTAATCGGGAACACCATATATTTT
d_gene: .; j_gene: TRBJ1-2; v_gene: TRBV11-1; abundance: .; CDR3aa: CASSPTVNYGYTF; CDR3nt: TGTGCCAGCAGCCCGACAGTAAACTATGGCTACACCTTC
d_gene: .; j_gene: TRBJ2-7; v_gene: TRBV6-2/TRBV6-3; abundance: .; CDR3aa: CASSYPYEQYF; CDR3nt: TGTGCCAGCAGTTACCCCTACGAGCAGTACTTC
d_gene: .; j_gene: TRBJ2-5; v_gene: TRBV23-1; abundance: few; CDR3aa: CASSHYPQVGAQETQYF; CDR3nt: TGCGCCAGCAGCCACTACCCACAGGTGGGGGCACAAGAGACCCAGTACTTC
d_gene: TRBD2; j_gene: TRBJ2-5; v_gene: TRBV7-2; abundance: .; CDR3aa: CASSLALAGAGQETQYF; CDR3nt: TGTGCCAGCAGTCTCGCTCTAGCGGGGGCGGGCCAAGAGACCCAGTACTTC
d_gene: .; j_gene: TRBJ1-2; v_gene: TRBV5-5; abundance: .; CDR3aa: CASSLPQAYGYTF; CDR3nt: TGTGCCAGCAGCTTGCCTCAAGCCTATGGCTACACCTTC
d_gene: TRBD2; j_gene: TRBJ2-3; v_gene: TRBV10-1; abundance: .; CDR3aa: CASSGRGLAGGTSSTDTQYF; CDR3nt: TGCGCCAGCAGTGGTAGGGGACTAGCGGGGGGAACCTCTAGCACAGATACGCAGTATTTT
d_gene: .; j_gene: TRBJ1-1; v_gene: TRBV7-3; abundance: .; CDR3aa: CASSLTGNTEAFF; CDR3nt: TGTGCCAGCAGCCTCACAGGGAACACTGAAGCTTTCTTT
d_gene: TRBD1; j_gene: TRBJ1-5; v_gene: TRBV5-5; abundance: .; CDR3aa: CASSPRTGVDNQPQHF; CDR3nt: TGTGCCAGCAGCCCCCGGACAGGGGTGGACAATCAGCCCCAGCATTTT
d_gene: TRBD1; j_gene: TRBJ1-1; v_gene: TRBV19; abundance: .; CDR3aa: CASSPDRGRYTEAFF; CDR3nt: TGTGCCAGTAGTCCCGACAGGGGGCGATACACTGAAGCTTTCTTT
d_gene: .; j_gene: TRBJ1-5; v_gene: TRBV2; abundance: .; CDR3aa: CASRDIGFSNQPQHF; CDR3nt: TGTGCCAGCAGGGACATCGGCTTTAGCAATCAGCCCCAGCATTTT
d_gene: .; j_gene: TRBJ2-1; v_gene: TRBV10-1; abundance: few; CDR3aa: CASSRTGGVGNEQFF; CDR3nt: TGCGCCAGCAGCCGCACCGGCGGGGTAGGCAATGAGCAGTTCTTC
d_gene: TRBD1; j_gene: TRBJ1-1; v_gene: TRBV3-1/TRBV3-2; abundance: .; CDR3aa: CASSQTGQGIWTEAFF; CDR3nt: TGTGCCAGCAGCCAAACCGGACAGGGTATATGGACTGAAGCTTTCTTT
d_gene: .; j_gene: TRBJ1-4; v_gene: TRBV6-5; abundance: .; CDR3aa: CASSQGREKLFF; CDR3nt: TGTGCCAGCAGCCAGGGCCGGGAAAAACTGTTTTTT
d_gene: .; j_gene: TRBJ1-1; v_gene: TRBV12-3/TRBV12-4; abundance: .; CDR3aa: CASSPQGTGEAFF; CDR3nt: TGTGCCAGCAGTCCTCAGGGGACGGGTGAAGCTTTCTTT
d_gene: .; j_gene: TRBJ2-2; v_gene: TRBV4-3; abundance: .; CDR3aa: CASSQEGPRGRNTGELFF; CDR3nt: TGCGCCAGCAGCCAAGAAGGGCCCCGGGGGCGAAACACCGGGGAGCTGTTTTTT
d_gene: TRBD2; j_gene: TRBJ2-5; v_gene: TRBV9; abundance: once; CDR3aa: CASSVRGTSPQETQYF; CDR3nt: TGTGCCAGCAGCGTACGTGGGACTAGCCCCCAAGAGACCCAGTACTTC
d_gene: .; j_gene: TRBJ1-1; v_gene: TRBV12-3/TRBV12-4; abundance: .; CDR3aa: CASRFGEAKAFF; CDR3nt: TGTGCCAGCAGGTTCGGGGAGGCAAAAGCTTTCTTT
d_gene: .; j_gene: TRBJ1-6; v_gene: TRBV6-1; abundance: .; CDR3aa: CASSDVPVGRALHF; CDR3nt: TGTGCCAGCAGTGATGTCCCAGTAGGGCGGGCCCTCCACTTT
d_gene: TRBD1; j_gene: TRBJ1-6; v_gene: TRBV2; abundance: many; CDR3aa: CASRDRGPDSPLHF; CDR3nt: TGTGCCAGCAGGGACAGGGGGCCGGATTCACCCCTCCACTTT
d_gene: .; j_gene: TRBJ1-1; v_gene: TRBV5-1; abundance: .; CDR3aa: CASSSLTGHLNTEAFF; CDR3nt: TGCGCCAGCAGCTCCCTAACGGGACATTTGAACACTGAAGCTTTCTTT
d_gene: .; j_gene: TRBJ1-1; v_gene: TRBV5-1; abundance: .; CDR3aa: CASRMDDRNTEAFF; CDR3nt: TGCGCCAGCAGAATGGATGACCGGAACACTGAAGCTTTCTTT
d_gene: .; j_gene: TRBJ1-1; v_gene: TRBV5-4; abundance: .; CDR3aa: CASSLNTEAFF; CDR3nt: TGTGCCAGCAGCTTGAACACTGAAGCTTTCTTT
d_gene: .; j_gene: TRBJ2-1; v_gene: TRBV18; abundance: .; CDR3aa: CASSPLDGNEQFF; CDR3nt: TGTGCCAGCTCACCACTAGATGGCAATGAGCAGTTCTTC
d_gene: .; j_gene: TRBJ1-2; v_gene: TRBV6-5; abundance: .; CDR3aa: CASSADYAYGYTF; CDR3nt: TGTGCCAGCAGCGCGGACTACGCTTATGGCTACACCTTC
d_gene: .; j_gene: TRBJ1-6; v_gene: TRBV6-1; abundance: .; CDR3aa: CASSEVVYNSPLHF; CDR3nt: TGTGCCAGCAGTGAAGTCGTCTATAATTCACCCCTCCACTTT
d_gene: TRBD2; j_gene: TRBJ2-3; v_gene: TRBV3-1/TRBV3-2; abundance: .; CDR3aa: CASSLLAGGPDLMQYF; CDR3nt: TGTGCCAGCAGCCTCCTAGCGGGGGGGCCGGATTTAATGCAGTATTTT
d_gene: TRBD2; j_gene: TRBJ2-2; v_gene: TRBV4-1; abundance: .; CDR3aa: CASSQVRAGGTTGELFF; CDR3nt: TGCGCCAGCAGCCAAGTCCGAGCGGGGGGGACTACCGGGGAGCTGTTTTTT
d_gene: .; j_gene: TRBJ2-7; v_gene: TRBV20-1; abundance: .; CDR3aa: CSARDTGKEYF; CDR3nt: TGCAGTGCTAGAGATACAGGGAAGGAGTACTTC
d_gene: .; j_gene: TRBJ2-2; v_gene: TRBV7-9; abundance: .; CDR3aa: CASSSGAGELFF; CDR3nt: TGTGCCAGCAGCTCAGGGGCCGGGGAGCTGTTTTTT
d_gene: TRBD2; j_gene: TRBJ2-7; v_gene: TRBV3-1/TRBV3-2; abundance: .; CDR3aa: CASSREGSSYEQYF; CDR3nt: TGTGCCAGCAGCCGGGAGGGGAGCTCCTACGAGCAGTACTTC
d_gene: .; j_gene: TRBJ1-4; v_gene: TRBV19; abundance: .; CDR3aa: CASRPETNEKLFF; CDR3nt: TGTGCCAGCAGGCCAGAAACTAATGAAAAACTGTTTTTT
d_gene: .; j_gene: TRBJ1-1; v_gene: TRBV18; abundance: .; CDR3aa: CASSPGVNTEAFF; CDR3nt: TGTGCCAGCTCACCAGGGGTGAACACTGAAGCTTTCTTT